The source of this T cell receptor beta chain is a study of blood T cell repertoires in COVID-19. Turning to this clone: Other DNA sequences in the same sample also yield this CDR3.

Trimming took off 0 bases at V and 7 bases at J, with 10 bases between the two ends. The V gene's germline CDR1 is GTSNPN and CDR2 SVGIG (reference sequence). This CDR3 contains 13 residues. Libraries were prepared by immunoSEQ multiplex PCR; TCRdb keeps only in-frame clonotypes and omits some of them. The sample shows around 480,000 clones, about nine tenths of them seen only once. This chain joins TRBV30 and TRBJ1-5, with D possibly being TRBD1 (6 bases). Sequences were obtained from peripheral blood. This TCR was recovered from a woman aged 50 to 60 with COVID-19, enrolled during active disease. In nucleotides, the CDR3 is TGTGCCTGGAGTGTAGGGGGGGACCAGCCCCAGCATTTT. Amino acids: CAWSVGGDQPQHF.